This entry features one T cell receptor (beta chain) sequence. Its antigen remains unknown. Germline V gene sequence: CDR1 SGHRS, CDR2 YFSETQ. V was shortened by 0 bases and J by 6 bases, with 7 bases between the two germline ends. This CDR3 comprises 13 residues. Generated by immunoSEQ multiplex PCR, the TCRdb table keeps only in-frame clones and is missing some. This sample yields about 50,000 clones, of which about 85% are seen a single time; approximately 1.8% belongs to the top ten. These data belong to a study of PD-L1 blockade in urothelial cancer. Study observations and caveats: Below-median pretreatment blood TCR clonality was a predictor of better survival.

Documented time point: peripheral blood 6 weeks after treatment start. Each patient gave between 1 and 8 samples, pretreatment and on-treatment. The gene calls are TRBV5-1 and TRBJ1-5; D not certain. This clonotype was obtained from a man aged 50-59 years with urothelial cancer. Sample: PBMCs, taken around atezolizumab (anti-PD-L1) treatment. The CDR3 sequence: CASSLATGQPQHF. Here the CDR3 DNA reads TGCGCCAGCAGCTTGGCCACGGGTCAGCCCCAGCATTTT. The entire variable domain, with the rest obtained from reference TRBV5-1 and TRBJ1-5, is as follows: KAGVTQTPRYLIKTRGQQVTLSCSPISGHRSVSWYQQTPGQGLQFLFEYFSETQRNKGNFPGRFSGRQFSNSRSEMNVSTLELGDSALYLCASSLATGQPQHFGDGTRLSIL.